This is a list of T cell receptor beta chains from one sample in a study of cytomegalovirus exposure and HLA in healthy donors. Produced via immunoSEQ multiplex PCR; TCRdb's table is partial and in-frame only. The sample has around 210,000 clones. The sample taken for sequencing was PBMCs. These receptor sequences come from a woman aged 25-40 years in good health and CMV-seropositive. Both conserved end residues are part of each CDR3. Fields, in order: V gene, D gene, J gene, CDR3 DNA, CDR3 protein. D genes are given only for firm matches.

V gene: TRBV4-2; D gene: -; J gene: TRBJ1-2; CDR3 DNA: TGTGCCAGCAGCCAAGGGAAGGGGCAGAACTATGGCTACACCTTC; CDR3 protein: CASSQGKGQNYGYTF
V gene: TRBV29-1; D gene: -; J gene: TRBJ1-1; CDR3 DNA: TGCAGCGCTGAGGGGGGGTTCACTGAAGCTTTCTTT; CDR3 protein: CSAEGGFTEAFF
V gene: TRBV10-3; D gene: TRBD1; J gene: TRBJ1-2; CDR3 DNA: TGTGCCATCAGTGAGCTTTTGGGACAGCATGACGGCTATGGCTACACCTTC; CDR3 protein: CAISELLGQHDGYGYTF
V gene: TRBV7-2; D gene: -; J gene: TRBJ2-7; CDR3 DNA: TGTGCCAGCAGCTTCCTGCGGAGCTACGAGCAGTACTTC; CDR3 protein: CASSFLRSYEQYF
V gene: TRBV5-1; D gene: -; J gene: TRBJ2-5; CDR3 DNA: TGCGCCAGCAGCTTGTTAACGGGAATGGAGACCCAGTACTTC; CDR3 protein: CASSLLTGMETQYF
V gene: TRBV30; D gene: TRBD2; J gene: TRBJ2-7; CDR3 DNA: TGTGCCTGGAGTAGGGGGGCTAGCGGGAGATCGGTCTACGAGCAGTACTTC; CDR3 protein: CAWSRGASGRSVYEQYF
V gene: TRBV5-6; D gene: -; J gene: TRBJ2-5; CDR3 DNA: TGTGCCAGCAGCCAAAGACATTTGGAGACCCAGTACTTC; CDR3 protein: CASSQRHLETQYF
V gene: TRBV30; D gene: -; J gene: TRBJ1-2; CDR3 DNA: TGTGCCTGGAGTGTACAGCAGGGTGACTATGGCTACACCTTC; CDR3 protein: CAWSVQQGDYGYTF
V gene: TRBV6-4; D gene: TRBD1; J gene: TRBJ2-7; CDR3 DNA: TGTGCCAGCAGTGACAACTTTTTGGACAGGGGCGACGAGCAGTACTTC; CDR3 protein: CASSDNFLDRGDEQYF
V gene: TRBV4-1; D gene: -; J gene: TRBJ2-3; CDR3 DNA: TGCGCCAGCAGCCAAAGTCTTATCCTAAGCACAGATACGCAGTATTTT; CDR3 protein: CASSQSLILSTDTQYF
V gene: TRBV2; D gene: -; J gene: TRBJ2-5; CDR3 DNA: TGTGCCAGCAGTGACAGGGCGCAAGAGACCCAGTACTTC; CDR3 protein: CASSDRAQETQYF
V gene: TRBV18; D gene: -; J gene: TRBJ2-3; CDR3 DNA: TGTGCCAGCTCACCACGGCAGAGCACAGATACGCAGTATTTT; CDR3 protein: CASSPRQSTDTQYF
V gene: TRBV7-2; D gene: TRBD2; J gene: TRBJ2-1; CDR3 DNA: TGTGCCAGCAGCTTAAACGGGGGGACCCAAGGGGTGCAGTTCTTC; CDR3 protein: CASSLNGGTQGVQFF
V gene: TRBV9; D gene: TRBD2; J gene: TRBJ2-3; CDR3 DNA: TGTGCCAGCAGCGTCGGCGGGAGTTGGGCAGATACGCAGTATTTT; CDR3 protein: CASSVGGSWADTQYF
V gene: TRBV9; D gene: TRBD2; J gene: TRBJ2-2; CDR3 DNA: TGTGCCAGCAGCGTAGACCTATTTGGCGGGAGGGCAAGAACCGGGGAGCTGTTTTTT; CDR3 protein: CASSVDLFGGRARTGELFF
V gene: TRBV11-3; D gene: -; J gene: TRBJ2-2; CDR3 DNA: TGTGCCAGCAGCTCCAGATCCCGGCAGGGCGGGGAGCTGTTTTTT; CDR3 protein: CASSSRSRQGGELFF
V gene: TRBV6-1; D gene: TRBD2; J gene: TRBJ2-1; CDR3 DNA: TGTGCCAGCAGTGCTCACGGGGGGGATTCCTACAATGAGCAGTTCTTC; CDR3 protein: CASSAHGGDSYNEQFF
V gene: TRBV6-5; D gene: -; J gene: TRBJ1-1; CDR3 DNA: TGTGCAACCAGGTCGTGGCAGAACACTGAAGCTTTCTTT; CDR3 protein: CATRSWQNTEAFF
V gene: TRBV11-3; D gene: TRBD1; J gene: TRBJ1-2; CDR3 DNA: TGTGCCAGCAGCCACAAACACCCGGACAGGGGGTTAGCTAACTATGGCTACACCTTC; CDR3 protein: CASSHKHPDRGLANYGYTF
V gene: TRBV5-1; D gene: -; J gene: TRBJ2-7; CDR3 DNA: TGCGCCAGCAGCTTACCAGGGAAAGAATACGAGCAGTACTTC; CDR3 protein: CASSLPGKEYEQYF
V gene: TRBV6-5; D gene: -; J gene: TRBJ2-7; CDR3 DNA: TGTGCCAGCAGTTACTCGACGGAGACCTACGAGCAGTACTTC; CDR3 protein: CASSYSTETYEQYF
V gene: TRBV4-1; D gene: -; J gene: TRBJ2-3; CDR3 DNA: TGCGCCAGCAGCCAAGCATTTAGTGACTACACAGATACGCAGTATTTT; CDR3 protein: CASSQAFSDYTDTQYF
V gene: TRBV9; D gene: TRBD2; J gene: TRBJ2-2; CDR3 DNA: TGTGCCAGCAGCATTCGGACTAGCCCGGGCACCGGGGAGCTGTTTTTT; CDR3 protein: CASSIRTSPGTGELFF
V gene: TRBV30; D gene: TRBD2; J gene: TRBJ2-3; CDR3 DNA: TGTGCCTGGAGTGTACTTAGCGGGAGCCGCACAGATACGCAGTATTTT; CDR3 protein: CAWSVLSGSRTDTQYF
V gene: TRBV10-2; D gene: -; J gene: TRBJ1-1; CDR3 DNA: TGCGCCAGCAGTGACATGGGGGCAGCTGAAGCTTTCTTT; CDR3 protein: CASSDMGAAEAFF
V gene: TRBV18; D gene: -; J gene: TRBJ1-4; CDR3 DNA: TGTGCCAGCTCACCACCGGCAGGAGAAAAACTGTTTTTT; CDR3 protein: CASSPPAGEKLFF
V gene: TRBV30; D gene: TRBD1; J gene: TRBJ2-2; CDR3 DNA: TGTGCCTGGAGTGGAAAGGGGGCCGGTACCGGGGAGCTGTTTTTT; CDR3 protein: CAWSGKGAGTGELFF
V gene: TRBV2; D gene: TRBD2; J gene: TRBJ2-1; CDR3 DNA: TGTGCCAGCAAATTGACTAGCGGGGGGGATGAGCAGTTCTTC; CDR3 protein: CASKLTSGGDEQFF
V gene: TRBV7-7; D gene: -; J gene: TRBJ2-2; CDR3 DNA: TGTGCCAGCAGCTTCATACAGCCTCCGAACACCGGGGAGCTGTTTTTT; CDR3 protein: CASSFIQPPNTGELFF
V gene: TRBV28; D gene: TRBD1; J gene: TRBJ2-5; CDR3 DNA: TGTGCCAGCAGTTTGGACAGGGTTTTAGCGGTAGAGACCCAGTACTTC; CDR3 protein: CASSLDRVLAVETQYF
V gene: TRBV7-2; D gene: TRBD2; J gene: TRBJ2-3; CDR3 DNA: TGTGCCAGCAGTCCCCTAGCGGGGAGGGGATGGACAGATACGCAGTATTTT; CDR3 protein: CASSPLAGRGWTDTQYF
V gene: TRBV7-9; D gene: TRBD2; J gene: TRBJ2-1; CDR3 DNA: TGTGCCAGCAGCTTAGATGCGGGGGCCTACAATGAGCAGTTCTTC; CDR3 protein: CASSLDAGAYNEQFF
V gene: TRBV6-1; D gene: -; J gene: TRBJ1-5; CDR3 DNA: TGTGCCAGCAGTGAAGAGGGACTCTACAATCAGCCCCAGCATTTT; CDR3 protein: CASSEEGLYNQPQHF
V gene: TRBV11-3; D gene: -; J gene: TRBJ2-2; CDR3 DNA: TGTGCCAGCAGCTTAGGCAGGGGCCGGACCGGGGAGCTGTTTTTT; CDR3 protein: CASSLGRGRTGELFF
V gene: TRBV7-8; D gene: -; J gene: TRBJ1-2; CDR3 DNA: TGTGCCAGCAGCTTAATTAGGTCGACAGGTGGCTACACCTTC; CDR3 protein: CASSLIRSTGGYTF
V gene: TRBV27; D gene: TRBD2; J gene: TRBJ2-1; CDR3 DNA: TGTGCCAGCCGACCCAAGCGGGAGGCCCCTTACAATGAGCAGTTCTTC; CDR3 protein: CASRPKREAPYNEQFF
V gene: TRBV7-9; D gene: -; J gene: TRBJ2-7; CDR3 DNA: TGTGCCAGCAGCGTCGCCGGGACTGGATCCTACGAGCAGTACTTC; CDR3 protein: CASSVAGTGSYEQYF
V gene: TRBV5-1; D gene: TRBD1; J gene: TRBJ1-3; CDR3 DNA: TGCGCCAGCAGCTTTACAGGGGGTTCTGGAAACACCATATATTTT; CDR3 protein: CASSFTGGSGNTIYF
V gene: TRBV7-2; D gene: -; J gene: TRBJ1-1; CDR3 DNA: TGTGCCAGCAGCTTAGCGCCCGGGAACACTGAAGCTTTCTTT; CDR3 protein: CASSLAPGNTEAFF
V gene: TRBV20-1; D gene: -; J gene: TRBJ2-5; CDR3 DNA: TGCAGTGCTTCCCAGGTCGAGACCCAGTACTTC; CDR3 protein: CSASQVETQYF
V gene: TRBV19; D gene: -; J gene: TRBJ1-3; CDR3 DNA: TGTGCCAGTAGCGACTTCCAGGGGTCTGGAAACACCATATATTTT; CDR3 protein: CASSDFQGSGNTIYF
V gene: TRBV5-4; D gene: TRBD2; J gene: TRBJ2-5; CDR3 DNA: TGTGCCAGCAGCTTGGGACTAGCAGGGAAGACCCAGTACTTC; CDR3 protein: CASSLGLAGKTQYF